The clone carrying this T cell receptor beta chain was counted ten times or more. Its specificity is not known. One entry per CDR3 protein, called by TCRdb with MiXCR from the 5' RACE reads. The top ten hold 10% to 15% of the sample, which has tens of thousands of distinct CDR3 sequences, roughly a sixth seen once. The entry originates in a study of early T cells in non-severe SARS-CoV-2 infection. Study outcomes and limitations: Clonotype matching in VDJdb favored anti-spike CD8 responses and did not capture private and CD4 specificities.

Germline V gene lookup returns CDR1 KGHSH and CDR2 LQKENI. The length of the CDR3 is 14 residues. Trimming pared 1 base from V and 0 bases from J, leaving 6 bases between. Sequences were obtained from whole blood. The chain uses TRBV18 and TRBJ1-1; D ambiguous. This clonotype was obtained from an adult who was a healthcare worker with PCR-confirmed SARS-CoV-2 infection or an uninfected control (not recorded which). The CDR3 nucleotides read TGTGCCAGCTCACCACAGGACCTGAACACTGAAGCTTTCTTT. This encodes CASSPQDLNTEAFF.